The present entry profiles one T cell receptor (beta chain) with its context. Antigen: not known. The data were taken from a study of cytomegalovirus exposure and HLA in healthy donors. Study-wide findings and caveats: The classifier reportedly diagnosed cytomegalovirus status with high specificity and sensitivity.

Primers included in the PCR were 60 Vbeta and 13 Jbeta primers. The assay was immunoSEQ multiplex PCR, and TCRdb's table has in-frame clones only and misses some. The sample lists approximately 190,000 clones, 81% occurring once. With 2 bases removed from V and 2 bases from J, the gap between germline ends came to 9 bases. Germline V lookup: CDR1 LNHDA, CDR2 SQIVND (reference sequence). This CDR3 has 14 amino acids. The V and J genes are TRBV19 and TRBJ2-5; a weak D match, TRBD2 (5 bases). Material: PBMCs. The sequence was obtained from a man over 45 in good health and CMV-seronegative. CDR3 sequence reads: CASSIWSGQETQYF. Here the CDR3 DNA reads TGTGCCAGTAGTATATGGTCGGGGCAAGAGACCCAGTACTTC.